This T cell receptor (beta chain) was identified during a study of long-term antiretroviral therapy in people with HIV. Treated in the United States were all of the participants with HIV. The germline V gene encodes CDR1 SGHVS and CDR2 FQNEAQ. Losses at the gene ends were 5 bases for V and 0 bases for J; bases not matched to a gene: 10. The CDR3 totals 17 residues. In regard to this clone: Its antigen is unidentified.

Whole-study results and caveats: Repertoires looked antigen-experienced, with only a slight naive shift after ART. Clonotypes expanded prior to ART showed repertoire dominance at all sampled time points. Adherence to ART, viral resistance and therapy changes lacked any data.

At survey level, the immunoSEQ assay was run in its v3.0 version. Only in-frame clones appear in the TCRdb table, and some are missing; sequencing was by immunoSEQ multiplex PCR. Among 15,000 or so clones listed, around 88% were seen once. Sequencing was performed on unsorted PBMCs, taken more than 2.2 years before starting antiretroviral therapy. The sequence derives from a woman under 40 with HIV. The V and J genes are TRBV7-8 and TRBJ1-5, with 7 bases aligning to TRBD1. CDR3 sequence: CASSLLAGTVSNQPQHF. The CDR3 DNA reads TGTGCCAGCAGCCTTCTAGCAGGGACAGTTAGCAATCAGCCCCAGCATTTT.